Here is one TCR beta chain with its context. Its antigen is as yet unknown. At the DNA level, this CDR3 is encoded by other sequences in the same sample as well. This entry belongs to a study of chemoradiotherapy in HPV16-positive cancers. Turning to the study itself: Functional T-cell assays on two HPV16-positive patients' cells defined candidate HPV-specific clones and common TCR motifs. Overall study findings and caveats: For HPV16-positive patients, expanding HPV-responsive T cells associated with longer recurrence-free survival.

Germline lookup yields CDR1 ENHRY and CDR2 SYGVKD. The CDR3 runs 11 residues. The V and J ends lost 3 bases and 7 bases respectively, with 4 bases between them. This table comes from immunoSEQ multiplex PCR, and its TCRdb copy is limited to in-frame clones, with some not included. The repertoire holds about 27,000 clones, with 93% as singletons. The V gene is TRBV10-3, the J gene TRBJ2-1; D not resolved. This sample comprised blood, obtained from a patient who underwent chemoradiotherapy. The TCR originated in a human donor with HPV-associated anogenital cancer. The CDR3 DNA is TGTGCCATCAGTGAAGGGAATGAGCAGTTCTTC. Residues: CAISEGNEQFF.